One and the same sample provided the 17 T cell receptor beta chains below, sequenced in a study of T cell repertoires in cytomegalovirus infection. TCRdb ran MiXCR on the reads and lists one entry per CDR3 protein. Of approximately 190,000 distinct CDR3 sequences in the sample, 8.5% to 10% are singletons; the top ten hold about 4.6%. Sequencing was performed on PBMCs. The source of these receptors is a human donor in good health (CMV status not recorded). Some clones in this sample may be carry-over from other donors' samples.

The chain recombines TRBV28 with TRBJ1-4, with D unresolved. The CDR3 is 14 residues long. Germline V gene lookup returns CDR1 MDHEN and CDR2 SYDVKM. V was pared by 2 bases and J by 5 bases, with 9 bases between. Here the CDR3 reads CASSLAGTNEKLFF. The CDR3 DNA is TGTGCCAGCAGTTTAGCCGGAACAAATGAAAAACTGTTTTTT.

The chain combines TRBV19 with TRBJ2-7; D is possibly TRBD1 (5 bases). The CDR3 sequence is 13 residues long. Trimming took off 8 bases at V and 3 bases at J, with 14 bases between the two ends. Germline-derived CDR1 and CDR2 are LNHDA and SQIVND (reference sequence). This CDR3 is CASYSDSFYEQYF. The CDR3 nucleotides read TGTGCCAGTTACTCCGACAGCTTCTACGAGCAGTACTTC.

This clonotype has a handful of counts. J is TRBJ1-1 and V is TRBV6-2 or TRBV6-3; TRBD1 matches at 8 bases. V lost 8 bases to trimming and J lost 0 bases; unmatched junction nucleotides: 5. The CDR3 extends over 14 amino acids. The germline V gene has CDR1 MNHEY and CDR2 SVGEGT. CDR3 coding DNA: TGTGCCAGCTCCCGCAGGGGGCTGAACACTGAAGCTTTCTTT. This codes for CASSRRGLNTEAFF.

This clonotype occurred many times. This sequence joins TRBV11-2 and TRBJ2-3; D ambiguous. The V end lost 0 bases, the J end lost 6 bases, and 4 bases lay between the germline ends. Germline assignment: CDR1 SGHAT and CDR2 FQNNGV. This CDR3 spans 12 amino acids. CDR3 region: CASSLDRDTQYF. DNA of the CDR3: TGTGCCAGCAGCTTAGATCGGGATACGCAGTATTTT.

V and J are TRBV29-1 and TRBJ1-1; 8 positions agree with TRBD1. This CDR3 is built from 13 residues. Germline lookup yields CDR1 SQVTM and CDR2 ANQGSEA. The CDR3 region is CTMGQARNTEAFF. The CDR3, as DNA: TGCACCATGGGACAGGCCCGGAACACTGAAGCTTTCTTT. Using reference TRBV29-1 and TRBJ1-1 for the parts outside the CDR3, the full variable domain is SAVISQKPSRDICQRGTSLTIQCQVDSQVTMMFWYRQQPGQSLTLIATANQGSEATYESGFVIDKFPISRPNLTFSTLTVSNMSPEDSSIYLCTMGQARNTEAFFGQGTRLTVV.

The gene calls are TRBV2 and TRBJ2-5; TRBD2 aligns across 10 bases. Germline CDR1 SNHLY, CDR2 FYNNEI. V trimming: 6 bases; J trimming: 5 bases; junction bases outside the gene matches: 9. The CDR3 length is 15 residues. The CDR3 coding sequence is TGTGCCAGCAGCGGAACAGCGGGAGGGGCGGAGACCCAGTACTTC. This codes for CASSGTAGGAETQYF. Complete variable domain (other parts from reference TRBV2 and TRBJ2-5): EPEVTQTPSHQVTQMGQEVILRCVPISNHLYFYWYRQILGQKVEFLVSFYNNEISEKSEIFDDQFSVERPDGSNFTLKIRSTKLEDSAMYFCASSGTAGGAETQYFGPGTRLLVL.

Many counts were recorded for this clonotype. The J gene is TRBJ1-1, the V gene TRBV7-2; D ambiguous. V was cut by 5 bases and J by 1 base, with 17 bases left in between. The CDR3 loop spans 16 amino acids. CDR1 and CDR2 from the germline V gene are SGHTA and FQGNSA. The CDR3 DNA sequence: TGTGCCAGCAGCCCAACGCCTAGACAAGAGAACACTGAAGCTTTCTTT. Translation: CASSPTPRQENTEAFF.

This clonotype was counted ten times or more. The chain carries TRBV7-2 and TRBJ1-2; tentative D call: TRBD1 (5 bases). Germline lookup yields CDR1 SGHTA and CDR2 FQGNSA. With 5 bases removed from V and 9 bases from J, the gap between germline ends came to 16 bases. CDR3 length: 13 amino acids. The CDR3 bases are TGTGCCAGCAGCCTACAACAACAGGAGCGCTACACCTTC. Translating gives CASSLQQQERYTF.

This clonotype was counted at least ten times. The V call is TRBV6-6, the J call TRBJ1-1, with 7 bases that match TRBD1. Germline assignment: CDR1 MNHNY and CDR2 SVGAGI (reference sequence). The CDR3 loop spans 15 amino acids. J gave up 2 bases and V 7 bases, and 10 bases lay outside the gene matches. CDR3 amino acids: CASKESGQDNTEAFF. CDR3 nucleotides: TGTGCCAGCAAGGAGAGCGGACAGGACAACACTGAAGCTTTCTTT.

This clonotype was counted many times. V is TRBV5-8 and J is TRBJ1-1, with TRBD1 identical over 9 bases. V trimming: 9 bases; J trimming: 3 bases; junction bases outside the gene matches: 9. Germline V gene lookup returns CDR1 SGHTS and CDR2 YDEGEE. This CDR3 region has 14 residues. The CDR3 nucleotides are TGTGCCACTCCGCTACAGGGGGCGTACACTGAAGCTTTCTTT. Protein: CATPLQGAYTEAFF.

As to this clonotype: This may come from a read error, since a much larger clone is one base off. This chain uses TRBV28 with TRBJ1-4; weak D call: TRBD1 (6 bases). Germline assignment: CDR1 MDHEN and CDR2 SYDVKM. The V end was cut by 5 bases, the J end by 0 bases, with 10 bases between. The CDR3 covers 15 residues. CDR3 bases: TGTGCCAGCAGTGGCGGACAGTCAACTAATGAAAAACTGTTTTTT. It is translated as CASSGGQSTNEKLFF.

Judged by abundance, this clonotype is medium-sized. The chain recombines TRBV27 with TRBJ2-5; D is possibly TRBD1 (6 bases). Per germline, CDR1 MNHEY and CDR2 SMNVEV (reference sequence). Between the trimmed V and J ends, which lost 5 bases and 2 bases, there was a span of 12 bases. The CDR3 consists of 14 residues. CDR3 protein: CASSPGTTQETQYF. CDR3 bases: TGTGCCAGCAGTCCGGGGACAACTCAAGAGACCCAGTACTTC.

The chain carries TRBV29-1 and TRBJ1-1; the D is unclear. This CDR3 spans 12 amino acids. Looked up from germline, CDR1 is SQVTM and CDR2 is ANQGSEA. The V gene lost 1 base and the J gene lost 1 base, with 4 bases spanning the gap. CDR3 protein: CSVEAGNTEAFF. Written as DNA, the CDR3 is TGCAGCGTTGAAGCCGGGAACACTGAAGCTTTCTTT.

V and J are TRBV20-1 and TRBJ2-3; TRBD1 aligns across 12 bases. The CDR3 is made up of 14 amino acids. Unmatched junction bases numbered 7, after V lost 6 bases and J lost 6 bases. CDR1 and CDR2 (germline): DFQATT, SNEGSKA (reference sequence). This chain's CDR3 is CSALGQGAVDTQYF. DNA for the CDR3: TGCAGTGCCTTGGGACAGGGGGCGGTGGATACGCAGTATTTT.

Many counts were recorded for this clonotype. The chain is built from TRBV6-2 or TRBV6-3 and TRBJ2-4; maybe TRBD1 (6 bases). Germline V gives CDR1 MNHEY, CDR2 SVGEGT. The CDR3 consists of 18 residues. Trimming stripped 3 bases from V and 0 bases from J, with 18 bases between. DNA for the CDR3: TGTGCCAGCAGTTATCCGCAAGACAGGCTCCTAGCCAAAAACATTCAGTACTTC. It codes for CASSYPQDRLLAKNIQYF.

There are a few counts of this clonotype. This chain uses TRBV24-1 with TRBJ1-6; possible D gene TRBD1, 6 bases. The CDR3 has 14 residues. V lost 4 bases and J lost 7, with 10 bases in between. Germline-derived CDR1 and CDR2 are KGHDR and SFDVKD. As DNA, the CDR3 is TGTGCCACCAGTGACCAGGGGATCAATTCACCCCTCCACTTT. It codes for CATSDQGINSPLHF.

This clonotype has just a few counts. The V and J genes are TRBV28 and TRBJ1-2, with D uncertain. Germline V lookup: CDR1 MDHEN, CDR2 SYDVKM. This CDR3 comprises 13 residues. Trimming cost V 8 bases and J 5 bases, with 15 bases left between them. The CDR3 nucleotides read TGTGCCAGCCCCGGAGAGGGCGGGTATGGCTACACCTTC. It translates to CASPGEGGYGYTF.